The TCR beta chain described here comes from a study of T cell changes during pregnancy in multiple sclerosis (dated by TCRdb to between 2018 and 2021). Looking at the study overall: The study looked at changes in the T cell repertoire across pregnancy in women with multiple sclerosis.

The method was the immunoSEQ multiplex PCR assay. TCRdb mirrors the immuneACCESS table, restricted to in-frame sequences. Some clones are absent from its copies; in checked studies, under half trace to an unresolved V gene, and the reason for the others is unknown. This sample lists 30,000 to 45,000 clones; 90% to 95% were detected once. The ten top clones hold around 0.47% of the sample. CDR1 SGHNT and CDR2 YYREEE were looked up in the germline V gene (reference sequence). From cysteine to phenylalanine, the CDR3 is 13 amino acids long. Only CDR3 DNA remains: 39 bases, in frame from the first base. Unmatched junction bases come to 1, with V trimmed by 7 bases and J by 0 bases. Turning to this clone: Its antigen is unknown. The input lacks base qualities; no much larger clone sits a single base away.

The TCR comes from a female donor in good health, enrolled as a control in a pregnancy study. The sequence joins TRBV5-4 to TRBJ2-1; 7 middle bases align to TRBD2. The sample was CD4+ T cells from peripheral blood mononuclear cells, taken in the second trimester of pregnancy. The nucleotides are TGTGCCAGCGGGGAGGGCTCCTACAATGAGCAGTTCTTC. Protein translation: CASGEGSYNEQFF. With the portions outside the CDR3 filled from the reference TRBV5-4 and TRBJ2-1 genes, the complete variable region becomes ETGVTQSPTHLIKTRGQQVTLRCSSQSGHNTVSWYQQALGQGPQFIFQYYREEENGRGNFPPRFSGLQFPNYSSELNVNALELDDSALYLCASGEGSYNEQFFGPGTRLTVL.